This T cell receptor (beta chain) originates from a study of CD8+ T cells in alopecia areata. Study outcomes and limitations: Mice gave a clearer picture of TCR sharing than patients did, possibly for HLA-related reasons.

A word on this clone: Its antigen is unidentified.

Germline values: CDR1 LNHDA, CDR2 SQIVND (reference sequence). V lost 4 bases and J 3 bases, leaving 31 bases between the germline ends. The length of the CDR3 is 20 residues. After isolation, RNA underwent reverse transcription to generate cDNA as the sequencing template. Clones were sequenced by immunoSEQ multiplex PCR, and TCRdb holds only the in-frame ones, with some missing. The table has about 150,000 clones, approximately 50% seen once. V gene TRBV19 combines with J gene TRBJ2-7; a possible D gene is TRBD1 (6 bases). The TCR originated in a human donor with alopecia areata. Source material: CD4+ T cells sorted from blood. CDR3 region: CASSTRHIGRLGGLLYEQYF. In nucleotides, the CDR3 is TGTGCCAGTAGTACCCGACACATCGGACGGCTAGGGGGATTACTCTACGAGCAGTACTTC.